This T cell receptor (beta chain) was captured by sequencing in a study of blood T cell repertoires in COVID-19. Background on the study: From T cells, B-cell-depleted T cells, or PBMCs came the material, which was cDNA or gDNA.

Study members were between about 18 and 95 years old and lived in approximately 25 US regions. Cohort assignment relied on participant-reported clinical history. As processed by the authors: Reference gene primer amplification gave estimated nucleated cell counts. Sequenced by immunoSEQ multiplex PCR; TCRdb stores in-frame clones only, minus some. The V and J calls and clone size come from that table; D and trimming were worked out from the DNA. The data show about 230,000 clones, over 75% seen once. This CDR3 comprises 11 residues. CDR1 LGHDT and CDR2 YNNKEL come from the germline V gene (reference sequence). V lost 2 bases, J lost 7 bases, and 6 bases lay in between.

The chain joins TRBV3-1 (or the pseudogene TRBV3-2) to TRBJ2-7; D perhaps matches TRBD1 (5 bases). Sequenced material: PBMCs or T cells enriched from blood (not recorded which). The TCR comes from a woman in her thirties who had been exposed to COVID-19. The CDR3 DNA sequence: TGTGCCAGCAGCCAACAGGGTGAGCAGTACTTC. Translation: CASSQQGEQYF.